Reported below is one TCR beta chain. What it binds is not known. Trimming cost V 5 bases and J 5 bases, with 12 bases left between them. There are 13 residues in the CDR3. CDR1 SGHDT and CDR2 YYEEEE come from the germline V gene. The source of the sample is a study of cytomegalovirus exposure and HLA in healthy donors. Study as a whole: The approximately 710 first-cohort repertoires and the 100 to 150 validation repertoires shared the same platform, a later analysis reported. Overall study results and limits: The study recorded around 160 TCR beta chains that were cytomegalovirus-associated.

Method: immunoSEQ multiplex PCR; TCRdb's copy keeps in-frame clones and lacks some. Counted here are about 220,000 clones, around 88% occurring once; the ten biggest clones make up 2.5% to 3.5%. The clonotype comes from a woman younger than 30 in good health and CMV-seronegative. The material sequenced was PBMCs. The V call is TRBV5-6, the J call TRBJ2-3; D may be TRBD1 (5 bases). CDR3 bases: TGTGCCAGCAGGAGCAGGGTGGGAGATACGCAGTATTTT. This codes for CASRSRVGDTQYF.